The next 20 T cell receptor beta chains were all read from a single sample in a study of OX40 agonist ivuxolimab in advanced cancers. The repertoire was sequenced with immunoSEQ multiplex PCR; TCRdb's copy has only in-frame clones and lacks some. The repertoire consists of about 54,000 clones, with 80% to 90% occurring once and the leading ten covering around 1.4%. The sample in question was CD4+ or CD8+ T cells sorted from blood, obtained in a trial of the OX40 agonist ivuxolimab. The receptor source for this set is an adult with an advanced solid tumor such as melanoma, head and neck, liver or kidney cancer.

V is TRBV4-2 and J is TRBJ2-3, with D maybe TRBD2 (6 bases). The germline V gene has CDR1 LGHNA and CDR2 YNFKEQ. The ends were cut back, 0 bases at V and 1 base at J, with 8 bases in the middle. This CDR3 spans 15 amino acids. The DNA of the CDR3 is TGTGCCAGCAGCCAAGACCCGGGGGGCACAGATACGCAGTATTTT. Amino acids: CASSQDPGGTDTQYF.

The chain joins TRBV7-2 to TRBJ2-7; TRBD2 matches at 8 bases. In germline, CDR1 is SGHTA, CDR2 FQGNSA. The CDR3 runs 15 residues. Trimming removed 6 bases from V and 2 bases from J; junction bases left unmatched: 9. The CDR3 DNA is TGTGCCAGCAGGGATCGGGTAGCGGGAACCTACGAGCAGTACTTC. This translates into CASRDRVAGTYEQYF. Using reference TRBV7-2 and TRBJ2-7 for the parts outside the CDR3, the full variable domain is GAGVSQSPSNKVTEKGKDVELRCDPISGHTALYWYRQSLGQGLEFLIYFQGNSAPDKSGLPSDRFSAERTGGSVSTLTIQRTQQEDSAVYLCASRDRVAGTYEQYFGPGTRLTVT.

The CDR3 is CAIAENPGVGNTIYF. CDR3 nucleotide sequence: TGTGCCATCGCCGAGAACCCAGGGGTTGGAAACACCATATATTTT. V is TRBV10-3 and J is TRBJ1-3, with D possibly TRBD1 on 6 matching bases. Trimming removed 8 bases from V and 3 bases from J, with 17 bases in between. The CDR3 has 15 amino acids. Germline lookup yields CDR1 ENHRY and CDR2 SYGVKD.

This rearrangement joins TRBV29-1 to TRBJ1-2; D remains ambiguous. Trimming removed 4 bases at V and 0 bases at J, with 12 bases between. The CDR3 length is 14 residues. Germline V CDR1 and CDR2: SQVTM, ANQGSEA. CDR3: CSVGAGSSNYGYTF. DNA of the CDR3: TGCAGCGTTGGGGCGGGCAGCTCTAACTATGGCTACACCTTC.

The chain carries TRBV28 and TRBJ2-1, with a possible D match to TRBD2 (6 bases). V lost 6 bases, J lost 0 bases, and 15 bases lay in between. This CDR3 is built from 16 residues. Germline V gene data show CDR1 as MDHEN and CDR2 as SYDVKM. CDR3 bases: TGTGCCAGCAGCCCCGGGGGTGCCAGCTCCTACAATGAGCAGTTCTTC. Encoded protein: CASSPGGASSYNEQFF.

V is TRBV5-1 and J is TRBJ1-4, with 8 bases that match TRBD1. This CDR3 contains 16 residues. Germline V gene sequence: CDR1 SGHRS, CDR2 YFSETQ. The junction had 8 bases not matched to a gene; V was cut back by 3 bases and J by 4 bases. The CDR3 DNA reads TGCGCCAGCAGCTCGACCCCAGGGGGCATTAATGAAAAACTGTTTTTT. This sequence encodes CASSSTPGGINEKLFF.

CDR3 DNA: TGTGCCAGCAGCGTAGAAACTAGCGGGGTAGGTGAGCAGTTCTTC. Its translation: CASSVETSGVGEQFF. This chain uses TRBV9 with TRBJ2-1; 10 bases fit TRBD2. This CDR3 has 15 residues. Losses at the gene ends were 0 bases for V and 9 bases for J; bases not matched to a gene: 6. The germline V gene encodes CDR1 SGDLS and CDR2 YYNGEE.

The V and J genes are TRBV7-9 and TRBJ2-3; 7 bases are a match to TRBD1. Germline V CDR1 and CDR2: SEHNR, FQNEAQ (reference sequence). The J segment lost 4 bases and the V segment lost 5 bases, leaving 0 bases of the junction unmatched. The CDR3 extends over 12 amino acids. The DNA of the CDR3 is TGTGCCAGCAGCCAGGGGGCAGATACGCAGTATTTT. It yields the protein CASSQGADTQYF.

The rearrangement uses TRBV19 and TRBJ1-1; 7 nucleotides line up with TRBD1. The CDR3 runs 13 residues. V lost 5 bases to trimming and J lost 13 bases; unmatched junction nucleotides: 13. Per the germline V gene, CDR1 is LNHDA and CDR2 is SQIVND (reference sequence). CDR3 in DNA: TGTGCCAGTAGTCCCGGACAGGCTGGGCAGGGTTTCTTT. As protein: CASSPGQAGQGFF.

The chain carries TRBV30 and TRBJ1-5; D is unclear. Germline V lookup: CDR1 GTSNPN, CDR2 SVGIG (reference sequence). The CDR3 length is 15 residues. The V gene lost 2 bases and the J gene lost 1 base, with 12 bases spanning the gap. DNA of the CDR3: TGTGCCTGGAGTAGGGATACGAGGAGCAATCAGCCCCAGCATTTT. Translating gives CAWSRDTRSNQPQHF.

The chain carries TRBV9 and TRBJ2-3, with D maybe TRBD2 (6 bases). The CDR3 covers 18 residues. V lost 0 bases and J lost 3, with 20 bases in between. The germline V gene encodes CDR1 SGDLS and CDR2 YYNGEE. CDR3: CASSVAPGERAGTDTQYF. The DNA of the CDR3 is TGTGCCAGCAGCGTAGCACCTGGGGAAAGGGCGGGAACAGATACGCAGTATTTT.

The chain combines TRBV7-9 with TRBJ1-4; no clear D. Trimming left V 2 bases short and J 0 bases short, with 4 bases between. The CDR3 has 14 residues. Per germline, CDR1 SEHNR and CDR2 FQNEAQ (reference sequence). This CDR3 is CASSLTTTNEKLFF. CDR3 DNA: TGTGCCAGCAGCTTAACCACAACTAATGAAAAACTGTTTTTT. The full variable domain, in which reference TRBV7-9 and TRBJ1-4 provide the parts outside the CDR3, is DTGVSQNPRHKITKRGQNVTFRCDPISEHNRLYWYRQTLGQGPEFLTYFQNEAQLEKSRLLSDRFSAERPKGSFSTLEIQRTEQGDSAMYLCASSLTTTNEKLFFGSGTQLSVL.

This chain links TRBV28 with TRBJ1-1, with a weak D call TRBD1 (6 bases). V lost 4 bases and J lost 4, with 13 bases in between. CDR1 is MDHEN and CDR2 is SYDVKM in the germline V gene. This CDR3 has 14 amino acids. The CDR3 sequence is CASSSPGGLTEAFF. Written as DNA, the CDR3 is TGTGCCAGCAGTTCCCCGGGGGGGCTCACTGAAGCTTTCTTT.

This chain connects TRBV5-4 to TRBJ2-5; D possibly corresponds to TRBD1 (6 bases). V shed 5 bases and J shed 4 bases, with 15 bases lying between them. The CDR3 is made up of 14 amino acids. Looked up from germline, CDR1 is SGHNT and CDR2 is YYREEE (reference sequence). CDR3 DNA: TGTGCCAGCAGGATACAGGGTACCGGAGAGACCCAGTACTTC. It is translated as CASRIQGTGETQYF.

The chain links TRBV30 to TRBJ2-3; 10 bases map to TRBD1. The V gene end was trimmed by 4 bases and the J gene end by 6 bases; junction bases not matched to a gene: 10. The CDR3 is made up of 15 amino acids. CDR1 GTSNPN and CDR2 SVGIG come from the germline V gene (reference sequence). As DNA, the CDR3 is TGTGCCTGGACATCGAAGACAGGGGGCGCGGATACGCAGTATTTT. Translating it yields CAWTSKTGGADTQYF. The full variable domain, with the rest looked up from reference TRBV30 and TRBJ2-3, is SQTIHQWPATLVQPVGSPLSLECTVEGTSNPNLYWYRQAAGRGLQLLFYSVGIGQISSEVPQNLSASRPQDRQFILSSKKLLLSDSGFYLCAWTSKTGGADTQYFGPGTRLTVL.

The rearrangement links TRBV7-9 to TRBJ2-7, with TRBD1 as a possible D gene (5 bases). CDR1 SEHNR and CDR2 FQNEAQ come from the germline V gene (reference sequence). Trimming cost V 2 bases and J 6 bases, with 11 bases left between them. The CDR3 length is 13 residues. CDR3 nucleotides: TGTGCCAGCAGCTTACAGGGCAGGCCCGAGCAGTACTTC. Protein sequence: CASSLQGRPEQYF. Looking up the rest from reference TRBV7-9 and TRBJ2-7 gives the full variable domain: DTGVSQNPRHKITKRGQNVTFRCDPISEHNRLYWYRQTLGQGPEFLTYFQNEAQLEKSRLLSDRFSAERPKGSFSTLEIQRTEQGDSAMYLCASSLQGRPEQYFGPGTRLTVT.

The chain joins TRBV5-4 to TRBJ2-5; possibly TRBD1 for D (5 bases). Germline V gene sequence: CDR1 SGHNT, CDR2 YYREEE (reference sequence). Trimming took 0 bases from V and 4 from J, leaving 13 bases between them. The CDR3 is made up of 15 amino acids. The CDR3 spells CASSLDEKRGETQYF. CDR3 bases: TGTGCCAGCAGCTTGGATGAAAAAAGGGGAGAGACCCAGTACTTC.

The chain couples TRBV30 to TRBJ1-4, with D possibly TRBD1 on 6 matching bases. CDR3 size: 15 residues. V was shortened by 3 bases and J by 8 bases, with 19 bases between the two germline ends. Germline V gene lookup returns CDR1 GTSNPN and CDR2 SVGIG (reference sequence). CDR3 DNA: TGTGCCTGGAGCTTACCCCGAGGGGGGAGAGAAAAACTGTTTTTT. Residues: CAWSLPRGGREKLFF.

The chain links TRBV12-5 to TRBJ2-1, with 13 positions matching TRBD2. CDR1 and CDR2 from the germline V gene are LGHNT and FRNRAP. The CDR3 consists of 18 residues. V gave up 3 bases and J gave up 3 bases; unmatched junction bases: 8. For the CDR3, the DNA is TGTGCTAGTGGTTTAGATGGACTAGCGGGAGCCCTCTACAATGAGCAGTTCTTC. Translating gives CASGLDGLAGALYNEQFF.

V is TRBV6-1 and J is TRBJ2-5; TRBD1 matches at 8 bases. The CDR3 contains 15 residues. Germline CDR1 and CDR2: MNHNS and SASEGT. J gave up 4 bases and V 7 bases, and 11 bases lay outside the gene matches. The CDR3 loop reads CASNSQAGGIETQYF. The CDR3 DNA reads TGTGCCAGCAACTCTCAGGCAGGGGGCATAGAGACCCAGTACTTC.